A single sample gave rise to the 5 T cell receptor beta chains below, sequenced in a study of blood T cells in healthy people across ages. Alongside a J-beta primer mix, a sample-barcoded 5' primer served in a second PCR lasting roughly 6 to 11 cycles. TCRdb re-called the 5' RACE reads with MiXCR, one entry per CDR3 protein. Of roughly 1,500,000 distinct CDR3 sequences in the sample, around 42% were seen once. Sequencing was carried out using blood. The receptor source for this set is a young woman in good health.

Worth noting for this clonotype: It may be a read error: a sequence one base away is much more abundant. V and J are TRBV29-1 and TRBJ2-7, with D tentatively TRBD1 or TRBD2 (7 bases each). Per germline, CDR1 SQVTM and CDR2 ANQGSEA. The CDR3 spans 16 residues. The V gene lost 0 bases and the J gene lost 4 bases, with 19 bases spanning the gap. The CDR3 protein is CSVEDRGVTGRYEQYF. The CDR3 nucleotides read TGCAGCGTTGAAGATCGGGGGGTGACAGGGAGGTACGAGCAGTACTTC.

This clonotype is a singleton in its sample. The CDR3 DNA reads as TGTGCCAGCAGTGGAAAAGCGGGGGGCCCCGCGTACTTC. Translation gives CASSGKAGGPAYF. The chain couples TRBV12-3 or TRBV12-4 to TRBJ2-7; TRBD2 agrees at 9 bases. There are 13 residues in the CDR3. With 5 bases clipped from V and 12 bases from J, the junction kept 11 bases outside the gene matches.

The chain has TRBV6-1 and TRBJ2-7, with D unresolved. Per the germline V gene, CDR1 is MNHNS and CDR2 is SASEGT. This CDR3 spans 17 amino acids. Trimming cost V 3 bases and J 6 bases, with 24 bases left between them. Here the CDR3 DNA reads TGTGCCAGCAGTGAGGTATTCCGGCTTTCTGGTTTAGGCGAGCAGTACTTC. Its translation is CASSEVFRLSGLGEQYF.

This clonotype was seen ten or more times. The genes are TRBV29-1 and TRBJ2-1; TRBD2 agrees at 11 bases. CDR1 and CDR2 from the germline V gene are SQVTM and ANQGSEA. The CDR3 is made up of 17 amino acids. J was trimmed by 0 bases and V by 7 bases; bases with no gene match: 11. Here the CDR3 reads CSGLAGGALSSYNEQFF. CDR3 sequence (DNA): TGCAGCGGCCTAGCGGGAGGCGCACTAAGCTCCTACAATGAGCAGTTCTTC.

The rearrangement joins TRBV6-2 or TRBV6-3 to TRBJ2-1; D remains ambiguous. V lost 4 bases, J lost 6 bases, and 13 bases lay in between. Germline V CDR1 and CDR2: MNHEY, SVGEGT. The CDR3 consists of 14 residues. The CDR3 bases are TGTGCCAGCAGTTGCAGTCTCGCCTTCAATGAGCAGTTCTTC. It encodes CASSCSLAFNEQFF.